There are many counts of the clone carrying this T cell receptor beta chain. Trimming removed 5 bases at V and 0 bases at J, with 15 bases between. The CDR3 spans 16 residues. The data were taken from a study of human T cells and chemical hapten exposure. The time point denotes: patch test 1, 2 weeks after DPC sensitization. Treatment defined: therapeutic diphenylcyclopropenone sensitization with weekly scalp DPC. TCRdb reanalysed the RACE reads using MiXCR and keeps one entry per CDR3 protein. The table includes around 120,000 distinct CDR3 sequences, 9% to 14% detected once. The rearrangement uses TRBV12-3 or TRBV12-4 and TRBJ2-3; tentative D call: TRBD2 (6 bases). This sample comprised whole blood, obtained in connection with sensitization to the hapten diphenylcyclopropenone (DPC). This clonotype was sampled from a woman aged 45-59 years with alopecia areata. Some clones in this sample may be carry-over from other donors' samples. The CDR3 DNA sequence: TGTGCCAGCAGTCCGGGACTGGATTCTAGCACAGATACGCAGTATTTT. Amino acids: CASSPGLDSSTDTQYF.